These 14 T cell receptor beta chains share one sample of origin, sequenced in a study of shared clonotypes between healthy human individuals. Produced via immunoSEQ multiplex PCR; TCRdb's table is partial and in-frame only. The table has about 1.1 million clones, about 72% seen once. Sequenced material: memory CD4+ T cells from PBMCs. This sample's subset: CD45RA-negative fraction. These TCRs come from a man between 18 and 29 years old in good health. Some clones in this sample may be carry-over from other donors' samples.

V usage is TRBV2 and J usage is TRBJ2-2; D uncertain. The CDR3 consists of 14 residues. Germline loops: CDR1 SNHLY, CDR2 FYNNEI. V was trimmed by 7 bases and J by 0 bases, leaving 9 bases between them. CDR3 loop: CASMGFANTGELFF. DNA for the CDR3: TGTGCCAGCATGGGGTTCGCGAACACCGGGGAGCTGTTTTTT.

The chain combines TRBV28 with TRBJ2-5, with D tentatively TRBD2 (7 bases). Per the germline V gene, CDR1 is MDHEN and CDR2 is SYDVKM. V lost 7 bases, J lost 4 bases, and 16 bases lay in between. This CDR3 is built from 14 residues. The CDR3 loop is CASTRGGGIETQYF. In DNA, the CDR3 is TGTGCCAGCACCCGAGGGGGGGGGATAGAGACCCAGTACTTC. Using reference TRBV28 and TRBJ2-5 for the parts outside the CDR3, the full variable domain is DVKVTQSSRYLVKRTGEKVFLECVQDMDHENMFWYRQDPGLGLRLIYFSYDVKMKEKGDIPEGYSVSREKKERFSLILESASTNQTSMYLCASTRGGGIETQYFGPGTRLLVL.

The CDR3 spells CASSYGAGATDTQYF. Here the CDR3 DNA reads TGTGCCAGCAGTTACGGCGCGGGAGCCACAGATACGCAGTATTTT. V gene TRBV6-5 combines with J gene TRBJ2-3; TRBD2 matches 7 bases. The CDR3 loop spans 15 amino acids. Trimming at V came to 2 bases and at J to 2 bases, leaving 4 bases not matched to a gene. Germline CDR1 and CDR2: MNHEY and SVGAGI.

The V gene is TRBV7-9, the J gene TRBJ1-2; 10 nucleotides line up with TRBD1. This CDR3 comprises 14 residues. Germline values: CDR1 SEHNR, CDR2 FQNEAQ (reference sequence). V lost 4 bases, J lost 7 bases, and 6 bases stayed unmatched. CDR3 loop: CASSSLGQGSGYTF. DNA of the CDR3: TGTGCCAGCAGCTCCCTGGGACAGGGGTCTGGCTACACCTTC.

The chain is built from TRBV28 and TRBJ2-1; D is unclear. CDR3 length: 15 amino acids. With 3 bases removed from V and 8 bases from J, the gap between germline ends came to 17 bases. Germline CDR1 is MDHEN and CDR2 is SYDVKM. CDR3 sequence: CASSLRHSGHHEQFF. The DNA of the CDR3 is TGTGCCAGCAGTTTGAGGCACTCCGGCCACCATGAGCAGTTCTTC. Filled out from reference TRBV28 and TRBJ2-1, the complete variable domain reads DVKVTQSSRYLVKRTGEKVFLECVQDMDHENMFWYRQDPGLGLRLIYFSYDVKMKEKGDIPEGYSVSREKKERFSLILESASTNQTSMYLCASSLRHSGHHEQFFGPGTRLTVL.

There are a few counts of this clone. The chain uses TRBV7-2 and TRBJ2-7; perhaps TRBD1 as D (6 bases). V shed 1 base and J shed 2 bases, with 9 bases lying between them. The CDR3 length is 14 residues. The germline V gene has CDR1 SGHTA and CDR2 FQGNSA. The CDR3 nucleotides are TGTGCCAGCAGCTTAGAGACAGGAACCTACGAGCAGTACTTC. Its protein is CASSLETGTYEQYF.

The chain uses TRBV2 and TRBJ2-1; the D gene could be TRBD1 or TRBD2 (5 bases each). V was cut by 2 bases and J by 15 bases, with 14 bases left in between. In germline, CDR1 is SNHLY, CDR2 FYNNEI. The CDR3 is 12 residues long. The CDR3 DNA follows: TGTGCCAGCAGTGAAAGGGACGGCGATTGGTTCTTC. Translating it yields CASSERDGDWFF.

The V and J genes are TRBV28 and TRBJ2-1, with 7 bases fitting TRBD1. The length of the CDR3 is 15 residues. Trimming cost V 7 bases and J 6 bases; bases outside gene matches: 12. Germline-derived CDR1 and CDR2 are MDHEN and SYDVKM. Here the CDR3 reads CASTTGRQGINEQFF. CDR3 nucleotides: TGTGCCAGCACCACAGGCCGACAGGGAATCAATGAGCAGTTCTTC.

The rearrangement joins TRBV28 to TRBJ1-2, with 9 nucleotides matching TRBD1. Germline V CDR1 and CDR2: MDHEN, SYDVKM. The ends lost 3 bases at V and 2 bases at J; junction bases unmatched: 7. There are 16 residues in the CDR3. The CDR3 DNA is TGTGCCAGCAGTTTGGGGACAGGGCCCCTCAACTATGGCTACACCTTC. This gives the protein CASSLGTGPLNYGYTF.

Concerning this clone itself: A read error may be the cause here, since a much bigger clone is one base away. The chain uses TRBV4-3 and TRBJ2-3, with 12 bases matching TRBD2. This CDR3 has 17 amino acids. After removal of 0 bases from V and 8 bases from J, the junction contained 9 bases not matched to a gene. From germline, CDR1 is LGHNA and CDR2 YSLEER. CDR3 loop: CASSQDHQLAGGGTQYF. CDR3 DNA sequence: TGCGCCAGCAGCCAAGATCATCAACTAGCGGGAGGTGGTACGCAGTATTTT.

This chain joins TRBV19 and TRBJ2-6; 9 positions agree with TRBD1. Germline V gene data show CDR1 as LNHDA and CDR2 as SQIVND (reference sequence). CDR3 length: 18 amino acids. J was trimmed by 4 bases and V by 4 bases; bases with no gene match: 11. The CDR3 loop reads CASSRQDWTGVGANVLTF. The CDR3 nucleotides read TGTGCCAGTAGTAGGCAAGACTGGACAGGGGTGGGGGCCAACGTCCTGACTTTC.

This chain links TRBV7-2 with TRBJ1-1, with 7 bases fitting TRBD1. CDR1 SGHTA and CDR2 FQGNSA come from the germline V gene. CDR3 length equals 17 residues. Losses at the gene ends were 1 base for V and 1 base for J; bases not matched to a gene: 9. The CDR3 DNA sequence: TGTGCCAGCAGCTTAGGGACAGGCACCCTGGGGAACACTGAAGCTTTCTTT. It is translated as CASSLGTGTLGNTEAFF.

Concerning this clone itself: The same CDR3 can be traced to other DNA sequences in this sample. J is TRBJ2-3 and V is TRBV5-1, with 14 positions matching TRBD2. This CDR3 has 17 amino acids. V lost 0 bases and J lost 2; bases outside the gene matches: 2. Germline V CDR1 and CDR2: SGHRS, YFSETQ. CDR3 in DNA: TGCGCCAGCAGCTTGGGACTAGCGGGAGGGTACACAGATACGCAGTATTTT. Its protein product is CASSLGLAGGYTDTQYF.

The chain is built from TRBV9 and TRBJ1-3; D is uncertain. Germline CDR1 reads SGDLS; CDR2 reads YYNGEE. V lost 3 bases and J 8 bases, leaving 9 bases between the germline ends. CDR3 size: 12 residues. CDR3 sequence: CASSATIDTIYF. CDR3 nucleotides: TGTGCCAGCAGCGCGACAATAGACACCATATATTTT. Combining the CDR3 with reference TRBV9 and TRBJ1-3 gives the whole variable domain DSGVTQTPKHLITATGQRVTLRCSPRSGDLSVYWYQQSLDQGLQFLIQYYNGEERAKGNILERFSAQQFPDLHSELNLSSLELGDSALYFCASSATIDTIYFGEGSWLTVV.